The 12 T cell receptor beta chains below all came from one sample that was sequenced in a study of CD8+ T cells in alopecia areata. A sort of pooled cutaneous lymph node cells used CD4, CD8alpha, NKG2D, NKG2ACE and other stains. TCR sequencing used cDNA made by reverse transcription of extracted RNA. Profiling relied on immunoSEQ multiplex PCR, and the TCRdb table lists in-frame clones only, not all of them. The sample holds roughly 260,000 clones, and no clone turns up only once. The source material was CD4+ T cells sorted from a lymph node. The receptors stem from a C3H/HeJ mouse with alopecia areata. For this mouse line, the MHC haplotype is H2-k.

On this clone: Gene names and germline refer to mouse. The read terminates 4 residues before the CDR3 end, so the remaining end is supplied by the germline J gene. This chain joins TRBV1 and TRBJ2-7; possible D gene TRBD1, 6 bases. CDR1 is NSQYPW and CDR2 is LRSPGD in the germline V gene (reference sequence). This CDR3 region has 15 residues. V gave up 3 bases and J gave up 0 bases, with 12 bases separating them. CDR3 amino acids: CTCSAPGQPSYEQYF. The sequenced CDR3 bases are TGCACCTGCAGTGCGCCGGGACAACCCTCCTAT.

Details on this clone: Mouse gene names apply. Read sequence stops 4 residues before the CDR3 end, and the germline J gene provides the missing end. The same CDR3 can be traced to other DNA sequences in this sample. This rearrangement joins TRBV13-2 to TRBJ2-3, with 9 nucleotides matching TRBD2. Looked up from germline, CDR1 is NNHNN and CDR2 is SYGAGS (reference sequence). The V segment lost 2 bases and the J segment 1 base; nucleotides outside the gene matches: 2. This CDR3 has 15 residues. The CDR3 spells CASGDWGGGAETLYF. The sequenced CDR3 bases are TGTGCCAGCGGTGACTGGGGGGGTGGTGCAGAA.

In regard to this clone: Given a much more abundant clone one base away, this may be a read error. Gene names are the mouse ones. This same CDR3 is encoded by further DNA sequences in the sample. The CDR3 loop is CASSMTGGYEQYF. The covered CDR3 bases are TGTGCCAGCAGTATGACAGGGGGGTAT. The V and J genes are TRBV19 and TRBJ2-7; 9 bases are shared with TRBD1. The read finishes 4 residues shy of the CDR3 end, and the germline J gene is used to complete it. The germline V gene has CDR1 FNHDT and CDR2 SITEND (reference sequence). The CDR3 runs 13 residues.

The sample holds a few counts of this clone. Gene names and germline refer to mouse. The sequenced part of the CDR3 DNA is TGTGCCAGCAGAAGGACACTTCAGGACTCC. As protein: CASRRTLQDS. The whole CDR3 protein is CASRRTLQDSDYTF. This rearrangement joins TRBV19 to TRBJ1-2; possibly TRBD1 for D (5 bases). The DNA ends 4 residues before the CDR3 does, and the rest of the CDR3 is filled in from the germline J gene. The V end lost 5 bases, the J end lost 3 bases, and 14 bases lay between the germline ends. The CDR3 spans 14 residues. Looked up from germline, CDR1 is FNHDT and CDR2 is SITEND (reference sequence). The whole variable domain, filled in from reference TRBV19 and TRBJ1-2, reads GGIITQTPKFLIGQEGQKLTLKCQQNFNHDTMYWYRQDSGKGLRLIYYSITENDLQKGDLSEGYDASREKKSSFSLTVTSAQKNEMAVFLCASRRTLQDSDYTFGSGTRLLVI.

Note on this clone: Gene names refer to mouse genes. The part of the CDR3 DNA that was read is TGTGCCAGCGGTGGCGGGACAACAAACACCGGG. Its translation: CASGGGTTNTG. The complete CDR3 sequence is CASGGGTTNTGQLYF. The chain has TRBV13-2 and TRBJ2-2, with TRBD1 as a possible D gene (6 bases). The DNA ends 4 residues before the CDR3 does, and the rest of the CDR3 is filled in from the germline J gene. This CDR3 has 15 residues. Deletions cut 3 bases from V and 0 bases from J, with 9 bases between. Looked up from germline, CDR1 is NNHNN and CDR2 is SYGAGS (reference sequence).

This clone was picked up many times. The genes are named according to mouse. The read gets to within 4 residues of the CDR3 end, and the germline J gene fills in the rest. The V and J genes are TRBV17 and TRBJ2-5; D perhaps matches TRBD1 (6 bases). The V and J ends lost 1 base and 2 bases respectively, with 13 bases between them. The germline V gene has CDR1 MNHDT and CDR2 YYDKIL. The CDR3 is made up of 16 amino acids. The CDR3 sequence: CASSRAPPGAQDTQYF. CDR3 DNA (partial): TGTGCTAGCAGTAGAGCCCCTCCAGGGGCCCAAGAC.

For this clone: Mouse germline and gene names are used. CDR3 DNA, as far as it was read: TGTGCCAGCGGTGATGCGGGACTGAACCAAGAC. The encoded protein is CASGDAGLNQD. Given in full, the CDR3 is CASGDAGLNQDTQYF. This rearrangement joins TRBV13-2 to TRBJ2-5, with TRBD2 matching over 7 bases. The sequence runs out 4 residues before the end of the CDR3; the remainder is reconstructed from the germline J gene. The CDR3 runs 15 residues. CDR1 NNHNN and CDR2 SYGAGS come from the germline V gene (reference sequence). V shed 0 bases, J shed 0 bases, and the junction held 1 base outside the gene matches.

This clone was counted only a few times. Gene names and germline match the mouse. The DNA ends 4 residues before the CDR3 does, and the rest of the CDR3 is filled in from the germline J gene. The V call is TRBV5, the J call TRBJ2-3; 7 positions agree with TRBD2. This CDR3 is 15 amino acids long. CDR1 is LGHNA and CDR2 is YNLKQL in the germline V gene (reference sequence). The V segment lost 4 bases and the J segment 2 bases; nucleotides outside the gene matches: 6. CDR3 residues: CASSLRGGDAETLYF. CDR3 bases read: TGTGCCAGCAGCCTCCGCGGGGGGGATGCAGAA.

This clone has a handful of counts. Mouse germline and gene names are used. The CDR3 end falls 4 residues outside the read, so it is completed with the germline J gene. The gene calls are TRBV13-3 and TRBJ2-1; 12 bases map to TRBD1. The V gene's germline CDR1 is NNHDY and CDR2 SYVADS. CDR3 length: 15 amino acids. V lost 2 bases, J lost 6 bases, and 3 bases stayed unmatched. CDR3 amino acids: CASSEGQGAGAEQFF. CDR3 bases read: TGTGCCAGCAGTGAGGGACAGGGGGCGGGTGCT.

Regarding this clone: Gene names refer to mouse genes. Read data end 4 residues before the CDR3 end; the end is taken from the germline J gene. The chain is built from TRBV13-1 and TRBJ1-2, with D possibly TRBD1 on 5 matching bases. CDR1 NSHNY and CDR2 SYGAGN come from the germline V gene. The CDR3 consists of 13 residues. The part of the CDR3 DNA that was read is TGTGCCAGCAGTGATACCAGGGAATCC. Translated, it gives CASSDTRES. The entire CDR3 is CASSDTRESDYTF.

Note on this clone: Germline and genes: mouse. The missing CDR3 end, 4 residues past where the read stops, is filled in from the germline J gene. The J gene is TRBJ2-2, the V gene TRBV1; TRBD2 matches 10 bases. The CDR3 covers 16 residues. Looked up from germline, CDR1 is NSQYPW and CDR2 is LRSPGD (reference sequence). V shed 6 bases and J 0 bases; nucleotides not matched to a gene: 4. CDR3 loop: CTCRPTGGANTGQLYF. The sequenced part of the CDR3 DNA is TGCACCTGCAGGCCCACTGGGGGGGCAAACACCGGG.

This clone was found a few times. The gene names given are mouse names. Read sequence stops 4 residues before the CDR3 end, and the germline J gene provides the missing end. Other nucleotide sequences from this sample produce the same CDR3. The J gene is TRBJ2-3, the V gene TRBV31, with 9 nucleotides matching TRBD2. CDR3 size: 15 residues. The V segment lost 3 bases and the J segment 0 bases; nucleotides outside the gene matches: 4. CDR1 and CDR2 (germline): GKSSPN, SITVG. CDR3 DNA (partial): TGTGCCTGGAGAACTGGGGGGTCTAGTGCAGAA. As protein: CAWRTGGSSAE. The whole CDR3 sequence is CAWRTGGSSAETLYF.